These 12 T cell receptor beta chains came from one sample sequenced in a study of shared clonotypes between healthy human individuals. TCRdb keeps only in-frame clones here, not all; method: immunoSEQ multiplex PCR. The data hold some 2,500,000 clones, with roughly 93% observed a single time. Sequencing used naive CD4+ T cells from PBMCs. Subset described: CD45RA+ positively selected. The receptors derive from a man between 18 and 35 years old in good health. Some clones in this sample may be carry-over from other donors' samples.

Points on this clone: The identical CDR3 is also encoded by other nucleotide sequences in the sample. The genes are TRBV15 and TRBJ2-3; no clear D gene. Germline CDR1 LNHNV, CDR2 YYDKDF (reference sequence). Between the trimmed V and J ends, which lost 1 base and 3 bases, there was a span of 5 bases. CDR3 length: 13 residues. CDR3 bases: TGTGCCACCAGCAGAGGGGCTACAGATACGCAGTATTTT. This encodes CATSRGATDTQYF.

Turning to this clone: This sample includes further DNA sequences coding for the same CDR3. V gene TRBV5-1 combines with J gene TRBJ1-3; D uncertain. CDR1 SGHRS and CDR2 YFSETQ come from the germline V gene. V gave up 4 bases and J gave up 2 bases, with 10 bases separating them. The CDR3 is 14 residues long. This CDR3 reads CASSPGGAGNTIYF. CDR3 DNA sequence: TGCGCCAGCAGCCCGGGCGGGGCTGGAAACACCATATATTTT.

The J gene is TRBJ2-3, the V gene TRBV12-5; a possible D gene is TRBD2 (6 bases). Germline CDR1 is LGHNT and CDR2 is FRNRAP. The V gene lost 7 bases and the J gene lost 4 bases, with 9 bases spanning the gap. This CDR3 region has 12 residues. CDR3 region: CASVGGADTQYF. The CDR3 DNA follows: TGTGCTAGTGTCGGAGGGGCAGATACGCAGTATTTT.

The CDR3 DNA follows: TGTGCCAGCAGCTTATGGACGGGTAACTATGGCTACACCTTC. Translation: CASSLWTGNYGYTF. V is TRBV5-8 and J is TRBJ1-2, with D unresolved. CDR1 and CDR2 (germline): SGHTS, YDEGEE. Trimming cost V 2 bases and J 1 base, with 9 bases left between them. The CDR3 covers 14 residues.

CDR3 protein: CASSILTGNEQYF. CDR3 DNA sequence: TGTGCCAGTAGTATTTTGACAGGGAACGAGCAGTACTTC. The V and J genes are TRBV19 and TRBJ2-7, with 7 bases that match TRBD1. The germline V gene encodes CDR1 LNHDA and CDR2 SQIVND (reference sequence). J lost 5 bases, V lost 3 bases, and 4 bases had no gene match. The CDR3 is 13 residues long.

V usage is TRBV7-7 and J usage is TRBJ2-2, with D perhaps TRBD1 (6 bases). V was trimmed by 6 bases and J by 4 bases, leaving 15 bases between them. This CDR3 is built from 15 residues. CDR1 and CDR2 from the germline V gene are SSHAT and FNYEAQ (reference sequence). CDR3 sequence reads: CASSPGTPGTGELFF. For the CDR3, the DNA is TGTGCCAGCAGTCCCGGGACACCTGGCACCGGGGAGCTGTTTTTT.

The CDR3 DNA sequence: TGTGCCAGCAGTACCCGACAGGGGACGCAGCCCCAGCATTTT. This gives the protein CASSTRQGTQPQHF. V and J are TRBV27 and TRBJ1-5; 8 bases align to TRBD1. V dropped 5 bases and J dropped 7; count of bases not matched to a gene: 7. The CDR3 has 14 amino acids. Germline-derived CDR1 and CDR2 are MNHEY and SMNVEV (reference sequence).

The chain is built from TRBV28 and TRBJ2-1, with a tentative D call TRBD1 (6 bases). CDR3 size: 15 residues. The V end lost 5 bases, the J end lost 8 bases, and 19 bases lay between the germline ends. Germline loops: CDR1 MDHEN, CDR2 SYDVKM. In DNA form, the CDR3 reads TGTGCCAGCAGTGCCGGGACACGGATAAGGGATGAGCAGTTCTTC. Its translation is CASSAGTRIRDEQFF.

The V gene is TRBV29-1, the J gene TRBJ2-3; 7 nucleotides line up with TRBD1. Trimming removed 6 bases from V and 2 bases from J; junction bases left unmatched: 11. The V gene's germline CDR1 is SQVTM and CDR2 ANQGSEA. The CDR3 is 15 amino acids. CDR3 amino acids: CSVETRDRDTDTQYF. In DNA form, the CDR3 reads TGCAGCGTGGAAACCCGGGACAGAGACACAGATACGCAGTATTTT.

J is TRBJ2-5 and V is TRBV7-2; D is uncertain. This CDR3 is built from 13 residues. V gave up 5 bases and J gave up 5 bases, with 12 bases separating them. Germline V gene sequence: CDR1 SGHTA, CDR2 FQGNSA. The CDR3 region has the DNA TGTGCCAGCAGCCCGTCGCCACCCGAGACCCAGTACTTC. The encoded protein is CASSPSPPETQYF.

The count of this clone is one. The V call is TRBV9, the J call TRBJ2-7, with 7 positions matching TRBD1. The CDR3 contains 14 residues. Germline V gene sequence: CDR1 SGDLS, CDR2 YYNGEE. The junction had 4 bases not matched to a gene; V was cut back by 4 bases and J by 0 bases. This CDR3 reads CASSPGQASYEQYF. The CDR3 DNA follows: TGTGCCAGCAGCCCCGGACAGGCCTCCTACGAGCAGTACTTC. Using reference TRBV9 and TRBJ2-7 for the parts outside the CDR3, the full variable domain is DSGVTQTPKHLITATGQRVTLRCSPRSGDLSVYWYQQSLDQGLQFLIQYYNGEERAKGNILERFSAQQFPDLHSELNLSSLELGDSALYFCASSPGQASYEQYFGPGTRLTVT.

The V call is TRBV19, the J call TRBJ2-5; 9 bases are shared with TRBD2. Trimming at V came to 10 bases and at J to 5 bases, leaving 11 bases not matched to a gene. From germline, CDR1 is LNHDA and CDR2 SQIVND (reference sequence). The CDR3 extends over 14 amino acids. CDR3 sequence (DNA): TGTGCCACCTTGTCGACTAGCGGAAAGGAGACCCAGTACTTC. Protein product: CATLSTSGKETQYF.